This T cell receptor beta chain was documented in a study of OX40 agonist ivuxolimab in advanced cancers. Study at large: Dosing consisted of intravenous ivuxolimab at 0.01 to 10 mg/kg every 2 weeks. Partial responses were achieved by three patients, one with hepatocellular carcinoma and two with cutaneous melanoma.

Drawing of blood for sampling happened at baseline, at cycle 4 day 1, and at cycle 7 day 1. Sequencing was performed with immunoSEQ multiplex PCR; in TCRdb, only in-frame clones are kept and a portion is missing. The profile covers 40,000 to 45,000 clones, with around 88% appearing a single time and 9% to 14% taken by the ten largest. In its sample, this clone ranks as medium-sized (0.01 to 0.1%). This CDR3 region has 12 residues. Germline CDR1 is GTSNPN and CDR2 is SVGIG (reference sequence). V shed 5 bases and J shed 3 bases, with 10 bases lying between them. The TCR comes from an adult with an advanced solid tumor such as melanoma, head and neck, liver or kidney cancer. The rearrangement joins TRBV30 to TRBJ1-2, with D possibly being TRBD1 (5 bases). The sample consisted of CD4+ or CD8+ T cells sorted from blood, taken in a trial of the OX40 agonist ivuxolimab. The CDR3 DNA reads TGTGCCTGGGAGAGAGGGGACTATGGCTACACCTTC. It is translated as CAWERGDYGYTF.